This T cell receptor beta chain emerged from a study of blood T cell repertoires in COVID-19. Whole-study context: Samples taken during acute and convalescent COVID-19 were collected in the United States, Italy and Spain.

Libraries were prepared by immunoSEQ multiplex PCR; TCRdb keeps only in-frame clonotypes and omits some of them. The table lists over 250,000 clones, approximately 85% of them singletons. With 2 bases clipped from V and 7 bases from J, the junction kept 10 bases outside the gene matches. Germline loops: CDR1 LGHNA, CDR2 YNFKEQ. This CDR3 comprises 16 residues. The sequence was obtained from a woman aged 65 to 85 with acute or convalescent COVID-19. The rearrangement uses TRBV4-2 and TRBJ2-3; 9 nucleotides align to TRBD2. Sequenced: peripheral blood. The CDR3 nucleotides are TGTGCCAGCAGCCAAACACGGAGCGGGGGGCTTAATACGCAGTATTTT. This encodes CASSQTRSGGLNTQYF.